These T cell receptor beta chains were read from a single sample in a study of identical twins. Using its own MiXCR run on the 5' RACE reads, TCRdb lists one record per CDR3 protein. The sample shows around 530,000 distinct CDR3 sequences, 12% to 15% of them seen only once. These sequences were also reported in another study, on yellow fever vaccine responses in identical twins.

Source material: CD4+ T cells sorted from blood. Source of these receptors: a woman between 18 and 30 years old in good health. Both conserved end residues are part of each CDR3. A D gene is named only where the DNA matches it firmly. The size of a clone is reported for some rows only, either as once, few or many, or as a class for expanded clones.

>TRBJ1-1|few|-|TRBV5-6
CASSLRRVDAFF
TGTGCCAGCAGCTTGCGCAGAGTGGATGCTTTCTTT
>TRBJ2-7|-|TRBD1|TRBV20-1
CSALGTGKGPSYEQYF
TGCAGTGCCCTAGGGACAGGGAAGGGTCCCTCCTACGAGCAGTACTTC
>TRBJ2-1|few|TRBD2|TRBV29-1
CSVDVLAGVNEQFF
TGCAGCGTTGACGTCCTAGCGGGAGTAAATGAGCAGTTCTTC
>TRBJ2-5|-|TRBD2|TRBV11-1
CASSLWTSGPWGQETQYF
TGTGCCAGCAGCTTGTGGACTAGCGGACCCTGGGGCCAAGAGACCCAGTACTTC
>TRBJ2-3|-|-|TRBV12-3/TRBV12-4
CASSQGPGGTQYF
TGTGCCAGCAGCCAGGGACCGGGCGGTACGCAGTATTTT
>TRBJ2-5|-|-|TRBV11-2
CASSLVVRSTGTQYF
TGTGCCAGCAGCTTAGTAGTGCGGTCAACGGGGACCCAGTACTTC
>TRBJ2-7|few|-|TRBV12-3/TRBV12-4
CASSRTLKYEQYF
TGTGCCAGCAGCCGGACCCTCAAATACGAGCAGTACTTC
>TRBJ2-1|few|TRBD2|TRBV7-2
CASSSLRGGPYNEQFF
TGTGCCAGCAGCTCCCTGCGGGGGGGGCCCTACAATGAGCAGTTCTTC
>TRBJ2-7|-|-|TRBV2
CASRPSATYEQYF
TGTGCCAGCAGACCTAGCGCTACCTACGAGCAGTACTTC
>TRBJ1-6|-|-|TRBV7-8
CASSLEGQLNSPLHF
TGTGCCAGCAGCTTAGAGGGTCAGCTCAATTCACCCCTCCACTTT
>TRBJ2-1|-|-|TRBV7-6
CASSLTLGGEQFF
TGTGCCAGCAGCTTGACCTTAGGGGGTGAGCAGTTCTTC
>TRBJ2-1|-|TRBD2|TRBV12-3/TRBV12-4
CASSLKPGTSGYNEQFF
TGTGCCAGCAGTTTGAAGCCGGGGACTAGCGGATACAATGAGCAGTTCTTC
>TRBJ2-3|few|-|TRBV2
CASSEVVASTDTQYF
TGTGCCAGCAGTGAGGTGGTAGCGTCAACAGATACGCAGTATTTT
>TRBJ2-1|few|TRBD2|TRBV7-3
CASSLNYPEVAGGGNEQFF
TGTGCCAGCAGCTTAAACTACCCGGAGGTAGCGGGAGGAGGCAATGAGCAGTTCTTC
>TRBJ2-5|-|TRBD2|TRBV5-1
CASSLGASGGVSETQYF
TGCGCCAGCAGCTTGGGGGCTAGCGGGGGTGTATCGGAGACCCAGTACTTC
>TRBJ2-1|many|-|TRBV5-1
CASSPPPYNEQFF
TGCGCCAGCAGCCCTCCCCCCTACAATGAGCAGTTCTTC
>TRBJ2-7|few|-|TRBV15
CATKGRTYEQYF
TGTGCCACCAAAGGCAGGACCTACGAGCAGTACTTC
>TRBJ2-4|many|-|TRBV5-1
CASSLGQKNIQYF
TGCGCCAGCAGCTTGGGTCAGAAAAACATTCAGTACTTC
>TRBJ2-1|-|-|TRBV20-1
CSARERTAENEQFF
TGCAGTGCTAGAGAGAGGACAGCCGAGAATGAGCAGTTCTTC
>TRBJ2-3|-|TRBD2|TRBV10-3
CAISVGLAYDTDTQYF
TGTGCCATCAGTGTCGGACTAGCGTACGACACAGATACGCAGTATTTT
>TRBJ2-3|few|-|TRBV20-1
CSATRPSTDTQYF
TGCAGTGCTACGCGGCCTAGCACAGATACGCAGTATTTT
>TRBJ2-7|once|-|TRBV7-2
CASSLYGAGRGSYEQYF
TGTGCCAGCAGCTTATATGGGGCAGGGAGGGGGTCCTACGAGCAGTACTTC
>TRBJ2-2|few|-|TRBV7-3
CASSLTSRLNTGELFF
TGTGCCAGCAGCTTAACGTCGAGACTCAACACCGGGGAGCTGTTTTTT
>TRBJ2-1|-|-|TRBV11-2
CASRNSDYQAEQFF
TGTGCCAGCAGGAACTCGGACTACCAGGCTGAGCAGTTCTTC
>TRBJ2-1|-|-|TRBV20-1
CSARSLGRSYNEQFF
TGCAGTGCCAGATCACTAGGTCGCTCCTACAATGAGCAGTTCTTC
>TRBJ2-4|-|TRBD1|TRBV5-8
CASSSGTVPRSRDIQYF
TGTGCCAGCAGCTCGGGGACAGTCCCGCGCTCAAGGGACATTCAGTACTTC
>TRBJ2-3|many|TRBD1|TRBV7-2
CASSLQGASDTQYF
TGTGCCAGCAGTCTTCAGGGGGCATCAGATACGCAGTATTTT
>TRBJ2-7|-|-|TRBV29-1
CSVNGQYEQYF
TGCAGCGTTAACGGACAGTACGAGCAGTACTTC
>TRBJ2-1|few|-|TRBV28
CASSLSSRRAIGQFF
TGTGCCAGCAGTTTATCTAGCCGGCGGGCGATCGGGCAGTTCTTC
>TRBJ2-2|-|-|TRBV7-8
CASSHRRSANTGELFF
TGTGCCAGCAGCCACCGACGGAGTGCGAACACCGGGGAGCTGTTTTTT
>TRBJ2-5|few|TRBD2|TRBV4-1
CASSQVPLAGGSPQYF
TGCGCCAGCAGCCAAGTGCCGCTAGCGGGGGGGTCCCCGCAGTACTTC
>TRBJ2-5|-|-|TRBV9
CASSVSQGQETQYF
TGTGCCAGCAGCGTCTCCCAGGGGCAAGAGACCCAGTACTTC
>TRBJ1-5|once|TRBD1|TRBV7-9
CASSDQGAEQPQHF
TGTGCCAGCAGCGACCAGGGGGCTGAGCAGCCCCAGCATTTT
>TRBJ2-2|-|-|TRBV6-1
CASRGGGLVGGELFF
TGTGCCAGCAGGGGAGGGGGCTTGGTCGGCGGGGAGCTGTTTTTT
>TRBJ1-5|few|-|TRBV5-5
CASSFSGVQPQHF
TGTGCCAGCAGTTTTTCAGGGGTCCAGCCCCAGCATTTT
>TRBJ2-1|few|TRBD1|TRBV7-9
CASSRGTGHYNEQFF
TGTGCCAGCAGCCGGGGGACAGGTCACTACAATGAGCAGTTCTTC
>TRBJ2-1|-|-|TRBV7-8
CASSPLRGGQYNEQFF
TGTGCCAGCAGCCCATTAAGGGGGGGACAATACAATGAGCAGTTCTTC
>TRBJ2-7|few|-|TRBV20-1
CSAPGSGYEQYF
TGCAGTGCTCCCGGGAGCGGCTACGAGCAGTACTTC
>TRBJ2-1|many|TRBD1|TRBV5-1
CASSWTGEGYNEQFF
TGCGCCAGCAGCTGGACAGGGGAGGGCTACAATGAGCAGTTCTTC
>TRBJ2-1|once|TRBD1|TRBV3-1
CASSSWGTGGYNEQFF
TGTGCCAGCAGCTCCTGGGGGACAGGGGGTTACAATGAGCAGTTCTTC
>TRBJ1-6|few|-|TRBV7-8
CASSASWTENNSPLHF
TGTGCCAGCTCCGCTTCCTGGACAGAGAATAATTCACCCCTCCACTTT
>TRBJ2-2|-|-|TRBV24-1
CATSHSGELFF
TGTGCCACCAGTCATAGCGGGGAGCTGTTTTTT
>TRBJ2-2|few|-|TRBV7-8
CASSLARGVNGELFF
TGTGCCAGCAGCTTAGCGCGGGGAGTGAACGGGGAGCTGTTTTTT
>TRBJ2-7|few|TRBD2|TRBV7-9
CASSFPGLGYEQYF
TGTGCCAGCAGCTTTCCGGGACTAGGCTACGAGCAGTACTTC
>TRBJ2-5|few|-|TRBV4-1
CASSQDFQQETQYF
TGCGCCAGCAGCCAAGATTTCCAGCAAGAGACCCAGTACTTC
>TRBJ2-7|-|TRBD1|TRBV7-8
CASSPDRTAYEQYF
TGTGCCAGCAGCCCGGACAGGACAGCCTACGAGCAGTACTTC
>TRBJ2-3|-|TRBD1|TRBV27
CASRMYRGETDTQYF
TGTGCCAGCAGGATGTACAGGGGGGAAACAGATACGCAGTATTTT